This paragraph reports one T cell receptor (beta chain). Its matching antigen is unknown. V dropped 2 bases and J dropped 5 bases, with 16 bases sitting between them. Germline assignment: CDR1 KGHSH and CDR2 LQKENI. There are 16 residues in the CDR3. The entry originates in a study of cytomegalovirus exposure and HLA in healthy donors. Study findings and constraints: CMV serostatus alone was available as immune exposure information. Cytomegalovirus status, reportedly, was diagnosed with high specificity and sensitivity by the classifier. The study labeled more than 150 TCR beta chains cytomegalovirus-associated. Sequencing artifact likely explains a cluster of highly shared sequence variants.

The PCR made use of 60 Vbeta and 13 Jbeta primers. Sequencing was performed with immunoSEQ multiplex PCR; in TCRdb, only in-frame clones are kept and a portion is missing. The table records about 140,000 clones, under 85% of them present only once. The receptor's source is a man between 18 and 29 years old in good health and CMV-seronegative. Sequencing used PBMCs. The genes are TRBV18 and TRBJ2-1; possibly TRBD2 for D (6 bases). The CDR3, as DNA: TGTGCCAGCTCACCAGTGTGGACGGGGGAGAACAATGAGCAGTTCTTC. Translating gives CASSPVWTGENNEQFF.